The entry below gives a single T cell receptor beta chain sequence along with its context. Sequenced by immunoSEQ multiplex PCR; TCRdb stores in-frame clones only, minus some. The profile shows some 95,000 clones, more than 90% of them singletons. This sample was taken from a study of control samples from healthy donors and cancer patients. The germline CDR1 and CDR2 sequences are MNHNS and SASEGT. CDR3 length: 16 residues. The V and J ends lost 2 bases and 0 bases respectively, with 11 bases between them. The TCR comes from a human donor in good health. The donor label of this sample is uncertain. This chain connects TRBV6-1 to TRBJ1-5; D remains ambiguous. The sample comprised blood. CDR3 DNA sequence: TGTGCCAGCAGTGAAATGTGGGGAGATAGCAATCAGCCCCAGCATTTT. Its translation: CASSEMWGDSNQPQHF.